The entry below gives a single TCR beta chain sequence along with its context. This clone was recorded only once. Its cognate antigen has yet to be identified. Per-nucleotide qualities are absent, and no much larger clonotype sits a single base away. The cysteine opens and the phenylalanine closes a CDR3 of 17 amino acids. Only the CDR3 DNA is retained, 51 bases long and in frame from the first base. Ends trimmed: V by 4 bases, J by 4 bases; bases unmatched to a gene: 10. CDR1 and CDR2 are read off the germline V gene as ENHRY and SYGVKD. Preparation of the library involved the immunoSEQ multiplex PCR assay. Not all clones reach the TCRdb copy of this immuneACCESS table, which keeps in-frame sequences only. Checked studies attribute under half of the gap to unresolved V genes and leave the rest unexplained. The sample has 55,000 to 70,000 clones on record, 70% to 90% of them singletons. Clones ranked in the top ten supply more than 1.5% of the sample.

The data derive from a study of T cell changes during pregnancy in multiple sclerosis (dated by TCRdb to about 2019). Study-level background: The study examined how the T cell repertoire changed over the course of pregnancy in women with multiple sclerosis.

The rearranged segments are TRBV10-3 and TRBJ1-3; 10 central bases correspond to TRBD1. The material was peripheral blood, obtained after pregnancy. The sequence came from a female donor with multiple sclerosis, enrolled in a pregnancy study. CDR3 reads: CAISGGQGTTGGNTIYF. The DNA is TGTGCCATCAGTGGGGGACAGGGGACGACGGGAGGAAACACCATATATTTT.